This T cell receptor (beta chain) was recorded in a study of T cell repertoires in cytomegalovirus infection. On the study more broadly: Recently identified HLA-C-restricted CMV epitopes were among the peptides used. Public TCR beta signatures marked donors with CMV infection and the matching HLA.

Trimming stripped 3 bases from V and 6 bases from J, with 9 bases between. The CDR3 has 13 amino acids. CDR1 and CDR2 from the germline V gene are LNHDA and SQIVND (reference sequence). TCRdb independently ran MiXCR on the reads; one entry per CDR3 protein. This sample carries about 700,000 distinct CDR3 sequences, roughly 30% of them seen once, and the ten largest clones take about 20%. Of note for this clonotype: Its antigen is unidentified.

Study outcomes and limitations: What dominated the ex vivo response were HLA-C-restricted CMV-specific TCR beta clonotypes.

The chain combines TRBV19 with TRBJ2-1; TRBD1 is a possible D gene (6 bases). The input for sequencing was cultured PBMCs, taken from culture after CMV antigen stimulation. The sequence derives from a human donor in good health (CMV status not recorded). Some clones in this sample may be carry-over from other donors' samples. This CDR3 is CASSITRGNEQFF. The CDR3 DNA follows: TGTGCCAGTAGTATCACCAGGGGCAATGAGCAGTTCTTC.